The 17 T cell receptor beta chains below were found in one sample sequenced in a study of tumor-infiltrating lymphocytes in primary liver carcinoma. From 500 ng total RNA, TCR beta cDNA was generated with a primer in the constant region. Library construction for TCR beta comprised three nested multiplex PCR rounds performed with slightly modified ARM-PCR. Two initial PCR rounds of about 11 cycles each paired TRBV1-TRBV30 forward primers with a C-beta reverse primer. Each CDR3 protein gets one entry after TCRdb re-called the multiplex PCR reads with MiXCR. Of 45,000 or so distinct CDR3 sequences in the sample, approximately 82% are singletons; the top ten hold around two fifths. The source material, roughly 18-32 mg of unsorted bulk tissue, was used to co-extract RNA and DNA. Source material: tumor-adjacent normal liver tissue. The receptors shown here come from a woman younger than 45 with primary liver carcinoma and hepatitis B virus infection.

This clonotype occurred once. A read error may produce the germline difference seen at one junction end. The chain combines TRBV4-1 with TRBJ2-5; D is perhaps TRBD2 (6 bases). This CDR3 has 15 residues. Germline CDR1 and CDR2: MGHRA and YSYEKL. CDR3 DNA: TGCTCCAGCAACCAAGAAGAGAGGGGAGGCGAGACCCAGTACTTC. Amino acids: CSSNQEERGGETQYF.

Details on this clonotype: The missing conserved phenylalanine or tryptophan at the end of this CDR3 makes a read error likely. Because the CDR3's place on the DNA is in doubt, the DNA is left out and the CDR3 is given as listed by TCRdb. The rearrangement links TRBV7-9 to TRBJ2-7; the DNA was not compared with TRBD1, the D call given in the table. The germline CDR1 and CDR2 sequences are SEHNR and FQNEAQ (reference sequence). The CDR3 length is 14 residues, termini included. CDR3 protein: CASSLNRGAYEQHI.

As regards this clonotype: One end of the junction is discordant with germline, which a read error may explain. The chain carries TRBV11-2 and TRBJ1-2, with TRBD1 matching over 7 bases. Germline V CDR1 and CDR2: SGHAT, FQNNGV. The CDR3 runs to 13 residues. CDR3 amino acids: CASTQGGSGGFTF. DNA of the CDR3: TGTGCCAGCACCCAGGGGGGGAGTGGTGGCTTCACCTTC.

As for this clonotype: Without the conserved terminal phenylalanine or tryptophan, this CDR3 likely stems from a read error. The chain combines TRBV5-6 with TRBJ2-7, with TRBD2 identical over 11 bases. Germline values: CDR1 SGHDT, CDR2 YYEEEE. The CDR3 contains 14 residues. In DNA form, the CDR3 reads TGTGCCAACAGCTTAGCGGGAGGGTCCTACGAGCAGTACTAC. Its translation is CANSLAGGSYEQYY.

The V gene is TRBV11-2, the J gene TRBJ2-7, with D maybe TRBD1 (6 bases). Germline lookup yields CDR1 SGHAT and CDR2 FQNNGV. V lost 6 bases and J 0 bases, leaving 15 bases between the germline ends. CDR3 size: 15 residues. CDR3 region: CASRGDTAASYEQYF. Here the CDR3 DNA reads TGTGCCAGCAGAGGGGACACAGCGGCCTCCTACGAGCAGTACTTC.

This clonotype came up once. The rearrangement joins TRBV4-1 to TRBJ1-1; D remains ambiguous. Germline loops: CDR1 MGHRA, CDR2 YSYEKL. The CDR3 sequence is 16 residues long. The CDR3 protein is CSSSQEGYKLNTEAFF. The CDR3 coding sequence is TGCAGCAGCAGCCAAGAAGGATACAAGCTGAACACTGAAGCTTTCTTT.

Only one count was recorded for this clonotype. One end of the junction varies from germline; a read error may be responsible. The chain is built from TRBV12-3 or TRBV12-4 and TRBJ2-5; TRBD1 agrees at 9 bases. This CDR3 has 14 residues. The chain's CDR3 is CDSSSTGGRETQYF. The CDR3 DNA is TGTGACAGCAGCTCGACAGGGGGACGTGAGACTCAGTACTTC.

As to this clonotype: Sequence at one end of the junction differs from germline and may be a read error. The CDR3 reads CDSSILPGTGGETQYF. The CDR3, as DNA: TGTGACAGCAGCATCCTCCCAGGGACAGGAGGGGAGACCCAGTACTTC. J is TRBJ2-5 and V is TRBV6-2 or TRBV6-3; TRBD1 agrees at 8 bases. Germline V gene lookup returns CDR1 MNHEY and CDR2 SVGEGT. The CDR3 runs to 16 residues.

Note on this clonotype: No conserved phenylalanine or tryptophan ends this CDR3, so it is likely a read error. The chain joins TRBV11-2 to TRBJ1-1; D gene ambiguous. The CDR3 has 11 amino acids. The V gene's germline CDR1 is SGHAT and CDR2 FQNNGV. The CDR3 region has the DNA TGTGCTAGCGGCCCCGGGACTGAAGCTTTCTCT. Encoded protein: CASGPGTEAFS.

Comment on this clonotype: Germline is not matched at one junction end, which may reflect a read error. V and J are TRBV7-9 and TRBJ2-7; 9 nucleotides match TRBD2. Germline assignment: CDR1 SEHNR and CDR2 FQNEAQ (reference sequence). This CDR3 has 15 amino acids. The CDR3 loop is CASSFAGLATYAQYF. CDR3 nucleotide sequence: TGTGCCAGCAGCTTCGCTGGACTAGCGACCTACGCGCAGTACTTC.

About this clonotype: This CDR3 is missing its conserved last phenylalanine or tryptophan, likely due to a read error. J is TRBJ1-2 and V is TRBV14; D gene uncertain. The CDR3 spans 14 residues. Trimming pared 0 bases from V and 9 bases from J, leaving 14 bases between. The germline gives CDR1 SGHDN, CDR2 FVKESK. CDR3 coding DNA: TGTGCCAGCAGCCAAGATCCGGGTTCAGTTTGCTACACCATC. Residues: CASSQDPGSVCYTI.

With respect to this clonotype: One junction end does not reproduce the germline sequence, and a read error may be involved. This sequence joins TRBV7-8 and TRBJ2-3; 9 bases line up with TRBD2. Germline values: CDR1 SGHVS, CDR2 FQNEAQ. CDR3 length: 16 residues. The CDR3 protein is CASSLGAGGPGVTQYF. CDR3 sequence (DNA): TGTGCTAGCAGCTTAGGGGCGGGAGGGCCTGGTGTTACGCAGTATTTT.

This clonotype has a single count. At one end the junction does not follow the germline gene, possibly because of a read error. J is TRBJ2-7 and V is TRBV11-2; D is ambiguous. The CDR3 has 13 residues. Germline-derived CDR1 and CDR2 are SGHAT and FQNNGV. The CDR3 region has the DNA TGTGCCAGCAGCTTTCCGACGTGGTACGAGCAGTGCTTC. It specifies CASSFPTWYEQCF. Full variable domain (missing parts from reference TRBV11-2 and TRBJ2-7): EAGVAQSPRYKIIEKRQSVAFWCNPISGHATLYWYQQILGQGPKLLIQFQNNGVVDDSQLPKDRFSAERLKGVDSTLKIQPAKLEDSAVYLCASSFPTWYEQCFGPGTRLTVT.

For this clonotype: The CDR3 end shows no conserved phenylalanine or tryptophan, and so a read error is likely. The V call is TRBV29-1, the J call TRBJ2-1; D is undetermined. Germline CDR1 is SQVTM and CDR2 is ANQGSEA. This CDR3 comprises 13 residues. The CDR3 DNA sequence: TGCATCGTTGAGGCCCACAGCTACAATGAGCAGTTCATC. Its translation: CIVEAHSYNEQFI.

This clonotype was counted a single time. The junction departs from the called germline gene at one end, perhaps through a read error. V is TRBV6-5 and J is TRBJ2-2, with TRBD2 matching over 9 bases. Germline V gene sequence: CDR1 MNHEY, CDR2 SVGAGI. The CDR3 consists of 16 residues. The CDR3 spells CARSYGLAPNTGGLFF. CDR3 bases: TGTGCCAGGAGTTATGGACTAGCGCCGAACACCGGGGGGCTGTTTTTT.

This chain links TRBV7-8 with TRBJ2-3; 9 bases map to TRBD2. Germline V lookup: CDR1 SGHVS, CDR2 FQNEAQ. The ends lost 1 base at V and 9 bases at J; junction bases unmatched: 11. The CDR3 length is 16 residues. The CDR3 region is CASSLGAGGHGDTQYF. DNA for the CDR3: TGTGCCAGCAGCTTAGGGGCGGGAGGGCATGGTGACACGCAGTATTTT.

This clonotype is deemed large. The chain joins TRBV11-2 to TRBJ2-1; 8 bases are shared with TRBD1. This CDR3 has 11 residues. The germline gives CDR1 SGHAT, CDR2 FQNNGV. V lost 4 bases to trimming and J lost 16 bases; unmatched junction nucleotides: 6. The CDR3 reads CASSSGQGLFF. The CDR3 nucleotides read TGTGCCAGCAGCTCAGGACAGGGTCTTTTCTTC.